This section outlines one T cell receptor (beta chain) sequence together with its context. What it binds is not known. The data derive from a study of PD-1 blockade in classical Hodgkin lymphoma. Study context: Patients were dosed intravenously with nivolumab at 3 mg/kg every 2 weeks.

Findings and limits, study-wide: Baseline TCR diversity was reportedly lower in newly diagnosed patients than in healthy donors. It was reported as lower still in relapsed/refractory patients. For complete responders, baseline diversity was comparable to that of newly diagnosed patients. TCR diversity rose significantly by C4D1 in CD4+ but not CD8+ cells.

Germline V gives CDR1 SNHLY, CDR2 FYNNEI. The CDR3 length is 14 residues. The time point: cycle 4 day 1 (C4D1), after 5 to 7 weeks of nivolumab. Relapse was seen in all patients after autologous stem cell transplantation, and brentuximab vedotin exposure was variable. The table came from immunoSEQ multiplex PCR; TCRdb's copy has only in-frame clones and leaves some out. The repertoire holds roughly 50,000 clones, with roughly 90% as singletons. The chain employs TRBV2 and TRBJ2-5; 7 nucleotides agree with TRBD2. Gene TRBJ2-7 matches the end of the DNA better, so the J call may be wrong. The receptor comes from a human donor with classical Hodgkin lymphoma. Sequences were derived from peripheral blood mononuclear cells (PBMCs), sampled before the fourth cycle of nivolumab. The CDR3 protein is CASSVVGGSYEQYF. The CDR3 region has the DNA TGTGCCAGCAGTGTGGTGGGAGGGTCCTACGAGCAGTACTTC.